This T cell receptor (beta chain) was observed in a study of response to subunit inactivated influenza vaccine (dated by TCRdb to the late 2010s). A note on the overall study: The study used deep quantitative T cell receptor repertoire profiling to track responses to a trivalent subunit inactivated influenza vaccine.

Many counts were recorded for this clonotype. Which antigen it targets is not known. The input lacks base qualities; no much larger clone sits a single base away. Library preparation employed RT-PCR. The sequencing machine was an Illumina HiSeq 2500. TCRdb passed the public sequencing reads through fastp at Q25 and MiXCR, retaining productive beta sequences. All rows with the same CDR3 protein become a single entry with the most common DNA and genes. This sample lists roughly 500,000 distinct CDR3 sequences; about 15% were detected once. The ten largest account for 3% to 3.5% of the sample. Paper-wide results and their limitations: The authors proposed that each seasonal influenza vaccination may bring in only a limited number of new T cells.

Including cysteine and phenylalanine, the CDR3 has 13 amino acids. CDR3 DNA is the only sequence kept; it has 39 bases, read in frame from the first base. CDR1 SGDLS and CDR2 YYNGEE are derived from the germline V gene. V gives up 0 bases and J gives up 9 bases, and the segment between their germline ends measures 10 bases. Sequencing was performed on CD4+ T cells sorted from PBMCs, taken around 2 years after vaccination. This sequence uses TRBV9 and TRBJ2-1; a tentative D match to TRBD2 spans 6 bases. The sequence derives from a man aged 45 to 70 who received an inactivated influenza vaccine. Donor details come from another sample of the same person, matched by shared clones. The CDR3 in this case is CASSVAAEGEQFF. Here is the DNA: TGTGCCAGCAGCGTAGCAGCGGAGGGTGAGCAGTTCTTC. The full variable domain, completed from the reference TRBV9 and TRBJ2-1 proteins outside the CDR3, reads DSGVTQTPKHLITATGQRVTLRCSPRSGDLSVYWYQQSLDQGLQFLIQYYNGEERAKGNILERFSAQQFPDLHSELNLSSLELGDSALYFCASSVAAEGEQFFGPGTRLTVL.